This T cell receptor (beta chain) emerged from a study of T cells after yellow fever vaccination. Looking at the study overall: Preparation of the low-cell-number fractions used SMART-Seq v4 Ultra Low Input.

As to this clonotype: Antigen unknown.

Broader study findings: Subsequent to the booster, the majority of primary-vaccination clones reappeared (roughly 96% CD4, 85% to 90% CD8). Only a small proportion of the clonotypes turned up in both the CD4 and the CD8 compartments, likely arising from convergent recombination.

TCRdb passed the 5' RACE reads through MiXCR, listing each CDR3 protein once. Here the sample spans about 130,000 distinct CDR3 sequences, around 9.8% being singletons. The germline gives CDR1 SGHVS, CDR2 FNYEAQ. The CDR3 spans 14 residues. V was clipped by 0 bases and J by 8 bases, with 10 bases between them. The specimen was CD8+ T cells sorted from PBMCs, collected on the day of the yellow fever booster vaccination. The chain uses TRBV7-6 and TRBJ2-2; D unclear. The TCR comes from a man aged 18 to 35 who received the YFV17D yellow fever vaccine. The CDR3, as DNA: TGTGCCAGCAGCTTAGCGGTTGGGGATGGGGAGCTGTTTTTT. Its protein product is CASSLAVGDGELFF.